Presented here are 14 T cell receptor beta chains from one specimen sequenced in a study of CD8 T cells in Susac syndrome (dated by TCRdb to about 2019). To prepare the library, the immunoSEQ multiplex PCR assay was applied. RNA was extracted using the RNeasy kit, and roughly 0.45 to 1 microgram was reverse transcribed with random hexamers. In-frame beta chains were kept once TCRdb had trimmed the public reads at Q25 with fastp and called clones with MiXCR. When rows share a CDR3 protein, they turn into one entry using the most common DNA and genes. A total of about 300,000 distinct CDR3 sequences appear in this sample, around 91% of them only once. The top ten clonotypes cover about 0.17% of the sample. Material: CD8+ T cells from PBMCs. The receptors derive from a human donor with multiple sclerosis.

The chain has TRBV5-1 and TRBJ2-7; 7 positions agree with TRBD1. The CDR3 spans 14 residues. Germline CDR1 reads SGHRS; CDR2 reads YFSETQ. V lost 0 bases and J lost 3; bases outside the gene matches: 3. The CDR3 sequence is CASSLVSGGYEQYF. The CDR3 DNA reads TGCGCCAGCAGCTTGGTATCAGGGGGCTACGAGCAGTACTTC.

The gene calls are TRBV27 and TRBJ2-3; 10 nucleotides line up with TRBD1. The junction had 7 bases not matched to a gene; V was cut back by 8 bases and J by 2 bases. The CDR3 sequence is 15 residues long. Germline CDR1 MNHEY, CDR2 SMNVEV (reference sequence). The CDR3 region has the DNA TGTGCCAGCGGACCGGGACAGGGGAACACAGATACGCAGTATTTT. Residues: CASGPGQGNTDTQYF.

The chain combines TRBV7-3 with TRBJ2-3; unclear D gene. CDR1 is SGHTA, CDR2 FQGTGA, per germline. The CDR3 has 13 amino acids. The ends were cut back, 1 base at V and 4 bases at J, with 6 bases in the middle. CDR3 loop: CASSLKRPDTQYF. The DNA for the CDR3 is TGTGCCAGCAGCTTAAAGCGTCCAGATACGCAGTATTTT.

The chain combines TRBV28 with TRBJ2-7; 9 bases match TRBD1. CDR1 and CDR2 (germline): MDHEN, SYDVKM. This CDR3 is 16 amino acids long. V lost 2 bases, J lost 3 bases, and 8 bases stayed unmatched. CDR3 DNA sequence: TGTGCCAGCAGTTTAACCGGGACAGGGAGTAACTACGAGCAGTACTTC. Protein product: CASSLTGTGSNYEQYF.

The chain is built from TRBV28 and TRBJ2-7, with 10 bases lining up with TRBD2. V lost 4 bases and J lost 0; bases outside the gene matches: 3. The germline V gene encodes CDR1 MDHEN and CDR2 SYDVKM. This CDR3 is 15 amino acids long. The CDR3 bases are TGTGCCAGCAGTTACCTAGCGGGAGTCTCCTACGAGCAGTACTTC. Amino acid sequence: CASSYLAGVSYEQYF.

The CDR3 sequence is CASSPLVSGGGPVNEQFF. The CDR3 DNA is TGCGCCAGCAGCCCCCTGGTATCAGGGGGGGGGCCTGTAAATGAGCAGTTCTTC. V and J are TRBV4-1 and TRBJ2-1; D might be TRBD1 or TRBD2, each matching 7 bases. The germline V gene has CDR1 MGHRA and CDR2 YSYEKL. The ends were cut back, 4 bases at V and 7 bases at J, with 26 bases in the middle. The CDR3 runs to 18 residues.

The chain joins TRBV30 to TRBJ2-2; 7 nucleotides match TRBD2. After removal of 5 bases from V and 4 bases from J, the junction contained 4 bases not matched to a gene. Per the germline V gene, CDR1 is GTSNPN and CDR2 is SVGIG (reference sequence). The CDR3 consists of 13 residues. CDR3 coding DNA: TGTGCCTGGTCGGGCGGGGGCACCGGGGAGCTGTTTTTT. This sequence encodes CAWSGGGTGELFF.

The V gene is TRBV19, the J gene TRBJ1-2; 10 positions agree with TRBD1. Trimming took 5 bases from V and 8 from J; bases not matched to a gene: 8. Germline assignment: CDR1 LNHDA and CDR2 SQIVND (reference sequence). The CDR3 totals 14 residues. The CDR3 reads CASSPAGTGDGYTF. CDR3 sequence (DNA): TGTGCCAGTAGTCCCGCCGGGACAGGGGACGGCTACACCTTC.

The chain employs TRBV28 and TRBJ1-2, with no clear D. This CDR3 contains 11 residues. V lost 8 bases to trimming and J lost 6 bases, with 10 bases between them. Germline V gene lookup returns CDR1 MDHEN and CDR2 SYDVKM. CDR3 in DNA: TGTGCCAGCCGGGTTGGGGATGGCTACACCTTC. Translation: CASRVGDGYTF.

The chain recombines TRBV28 with TRBJ2-2; D not resolved. V was trimmed by 5 bases and J by 4 bases, leaving 8 bases between them. Per the germline V gene, CDR1 is MDHEN and CDR2 is SYDVKM. This CDR3 is built from 13 residues. CDR3 in amino acids: CASSPRLTGELFF. CDR3 DNA sequence: TGTGCCAGCAGTCCCAGACTCACCGGGGAGCTGTTTTTT.

The chain couples TRBV27 to TRBJ2-1; no definite D call. V lost 2 bases to trimming and J lost 0 bases, with 5 bases between them. CDR3 length: 14 residues. Germline V gives CDR1 MNHEY, CDR2 SMNVEV (reference sequence). The CDR3 sequence is CASSLGRSYNEQFF. The CDR3 coding sequence is TGTGCCAGCAGTTTAGGCCGCTCCTACAATGAGCAGTTCTTC.

The count of this clonotype is one. J is TRBJ1-1 and V is TRBV5-8; D is undetermined. Germline V CDR1 and CDR2: SGHTS, YDEGEE. V was cut by 0 bases and J by 1 base, with 10 bases left in between. The CDR3 sequence is 15 residues long. CDR3 bases: TGTGCCAGCAGCTTGGAGAGGGCAGCGAACACTGAAGCTTTCTTT. Its translation is CASSLERAANTEAFF.

The chain carries TRBV28 and TRBJ2-7, with 7 bases that match TRBD2. CDR3 length: 16 amino acids. Germline trimming cut 2 bases from V and 2 bases from J; bases unmatched to any gene: 9. CDR1 is MDHEN, CDR2 SYDVKM, per germline. The CDR3 sequence is CASSLSLLADTYEQYF. In DNA, the CDR3 is TGTGCCAGCAGTTTAAGCTTGCTAGCGGACACCTACGAGCAGTACTTC. Based on the CDR3 plus reference TRBV28 and TRBJ2-7, the full variable domain is DVKVTQSSRYLVKRTGEKVFLECVQDMDHENMFWYRQDPGLGLRLIYFSYDVKMKEKGDIPEGYSVSREKKERFSLILESASTNQTSMYLCASSLSLLADTYEQYFGPGTRLTVT.

The rearrangement uses TRBV20-1 and TRBJ2-3; D may be TRBD2 (5 bases). Trimming cost V 6 bases and J 0 bases, with 10 bases left between them. The germline gives CDR1 DFQATT, CDR2 SNEGSKA (reference sequence). The CDR3 length is 13 residues. The CDR3 sequence: CSARTGSTDTQYF. The CDR3 nucleotides are TGCAGTGCAAGGACTGGAAGCACAGATACGCAGTATTTT.